The rows below give T cell receptor beta chains drawn from one sample of a study of blood T cells in healthy people across ages. One entry per CDR3 protein results from TCRdb running MiXCR on the 5' RACE reads. The table lists 1.5 million to 2 million distinct CDR3 sequences, roughly 30% of them singletons. The sequenced material came from blood. Receptors were obtained from a woman aged 25 to 45 in good health. The CDR3 runs from the conserved cysteine through the conserved F or W. Not all rows give a size; the values are once, few, many and, for expanded clones, a class.

>once|TRBJ1-2|TRBV5-5
CASSARQGIYTF
>many|TRBJ2-5|TRBV12-3/TRBV12-4
CASSSSGGWGLETQYF
>.|TRBJ2-5|TRBV5-1
CASSDAGARETQYF
>few|TRBJ2-5|TRBV7-6
CASSTEIQETQYF
>.|TRBJ1-2|TRBV7-2
CASSWNFQAGGYTF
>.|TRBJ2-1|TRBV27
CANSTQSSNEQFF
>many|TRBJ2-5|TRBV6-1
CASSEGTSQETQYF
>.|TRBJ2-1|TRBV5-5
CASSPQGPEQFF
>few|TRBJ2-7|TRBV18
CASSLTDPSYEQYF
>few|TRBJ2-7|TRBV28
CASSLFTSKYEQYF
>once|TRBJ2-3|TRBV7-2
CASSSEWGRSDTQYF
>few|TRBJ2-1|TRBV20-1
CSASQPSPGLGSGEQFF
>few|TRBJ1-1|TRBV7-2
CASSLELSSSPEAFF
>.|TRBJ2-7|TRBV4-3
CASSQYRDRSSYEQYF
>.|TRBJ2-2|TRBV7-9
CASSFIPVGRGTGERFF
>.|TRBJ2-2|TRBV14
CASSVQFGSQGLNTGELFF
>.|.|TRBV6-5
CANSPTFEGAYEQYF
>few|TRBJ1-1|TRBV7-6
CASSLEGAYTEAFF
>.|TRBJ2-7|TRBV7-9
CASSPRDKSHEQYF
>.|TRBJ2-1|TRBV7-2
CASSSGGAGGNNEQFF
>few|TRBJ1-5|TRBV6-4
CASSDNSNQPQHF
>.|TRBJ1-1|TRBV5-1
CAGGSTGGDTEAFF
>few|TRBJ2-7|TRBV7-2
CASSQYPGSGRGNNEQYF
>many|TRBJ2-7|TRBV29-1
CSVVGQLSSYEQYF
>many|TRBJ2-5|TRBV12-3/TRBV12-4
CASSRGQKGTQYF
>many|TRBJ1-2|TRBV12-3/TRBV12-4
CASSLQSDYGYTF
>many|TRBJ2-5|TRBV20-1
CSARVAGGGETQYF
>.|TRBJ2-3|TRBV4-2
CASSRDSSGTPSGTQYF
>many|TRBJ1-2|TRBV4-1
CASSQEGGYGYTF
>.|TRBJ2-7|TRBV7-2
CASSLGLAGGLFGEQYF
>.|TRBJ2-3|TRBV12-3/TRBV12-4
CASRTTRGADTQYF
>.|TRBJ1-2|TRBV20-1
CSAPSGEYGYTF
>.|TRBJ2-6|TRBV3-1
CASSQGGGGVWRPFSGANVLTF
>.|TRBJ2-7|TRBV18
CASSPPSPLDEQYF
>.|TRBJ2-3|TRBV12-3/TRBV12-4
CASSQRDTTDTQYF
>few|TRBJ2-3|TRBV5-5
CASSLGDIVTDTQYF
>once|TRBJ1-1|TRBV2
CASSEWAGITEAFF
>.|TRBJ2-2|TRBV10-3
CAISETGGQSTGELFF
>many|TRBJ2-7|TRBV15
CATSLSATVSYEQYF
>.|TRBJ2-1|TRBV9
CASSVATQISYNEQFF
>few|TRBJ1-1|TRBV2
CASRARSGRDTEAFF
>few|TRBJ1-5|TRBV20-1
CSAPRTGEVQPQHF
>.|TRBJ2-4|TRBV7-2
CASSQLGQQEEQYF
>many|TRBJ1-1|TRBV6-5
CASSSTGTVNTEAFF
>few|TRBJ1-1|TRBV15
CATSRFRTGGVENTEAFF
>few|TRBJ1-5|TRBV7-2
CASRATSGSTNQPQHF
>few|TRBJ2-3|TRBV10-1
CASSESGTSGGTDTQYF
>many|TRBJ1-2|TRBV9
CASSLDSPYGYTF
>.|TRBJ2-1|TRBV20-1
CSASKGLAGDTDEQFF
>.|TRBJ1-5|TRBV20-1
CSMTRGGNQPQHF
>.|TRBJ2-3|TRBV5-1
CASSPWWGTDTQYF
>few|TRBJ1-4|TRBV2
CASSVTGLSEKLFF
>few|TRBJ1-4|TRBV2
CASREVNEKLFF
>many|TRBJ2-5|TRBV7-9
CASSSAMETQYF
>few|TRBJ1-2|TRBV6-6
CATEERGPRAYTF
>.|TRBJ1-2|TRBV15
CATSSREWDYGYTF
>.|TRBJ2-5|TRBV12-3/TRBV12-4
CASSLVRGPETQYF
>.|TRBJ2-5|TRBV28
CASSPPRQTQYF
>.|TRBJ2-7|TRBV6-5
CAKIFPGQGANEQYF